These 8 T cell receptor beta chains were all obtained from the same sample, sequenced in a study of blood T cell repertoires in COVID-19. The table came from immunoSEQ multiplex PCR; TCRdb's copy has only in-frame clones and leaves some out. The data contain more than 80,000 clones, 80% of them singletons. Sequencing was performed on peripheral blood. These receptors all stem from a human donor in a cohort sampled during active COVID-19.

This clone has more than one count but fewer than ten. The chain is built from TRBV12-3 or TRBV12-4 and TRBJ2-5; D may be TRBD2 (5 bases). This CDR3 contains 13 residues. The ends were cut back, 7 bases at V and 5 bases at J, with 14 bases in the middle. The CDR3 is CASTLFGDETQYF. DNA of the CDR3: TGTGCCAGCACCCTTTTCGGGGATGAGACCCAGTACTTC.

The chain carries TRBV7-3 and TRBJ2-5; 11 nucleotides match TRBD2. Germline-derived CDR1 and CDR2 are SGHTA and FQGTGA. J lost 1 base, V lost 5 bases, and 3 bases had no gene match. This CDR3 contains 15 residues. DNA of the CDR3: TGTGCCAGCAGCCAGACTAGCGGGGTCCAAGAGACCCAGTACTTC. Protein: CASSQTSGVQETQYF.

This clone was detected a few times. The chain combines TRBV7-8 with TRBJ2-2, with TRBD2 matching 10 bases. The length of the CDR3 is 17 residues. The germline CDR1 and CDR2 sequences are SGHVS and FQNEAQ. J lost 8 bases, V lost 3 bases, and 12 bases had no gene match. The CDR3 coding sequence is TGTGCCAGCAGCTTCTCAAGCGGGGGGGTTTCTTTTGGGGAGCTGTTTTTT. This sequence encodes CASSFSSGGVSFGELFF. Full variable domain (rest looked up from reference TRBV7-8 and TRBJ2-2): GAGVSQSPRYKVAKRGQDVALRCDPISGHVSLFWYQQALGQGPEFLTYFQNEAQLDKSGLPSDRFFAERPEGSVSTLKIQRTQQEDSAVYLCASSFSSGGVSFGELFFGEGSRLTVL.

This clone has a handful of counts. The chain couples TRBV7-6 to TRBJ1-1, with TRBD1 matching 10 bases. Trimming at V came to 4 bases and at J to 3 bases, leaving 14 bases not matched to a gene. Germline V CDR1 and CDR2: SGHVS, FNYEAQ. This CDR3 contains 18 residues. CDR3 in amino acids: CASSSKGQGRARDTEAFF. The CDR3 nucleotides are TGTGCCAGCAGCTCAAAGGGACAGGGGAGAGCTAGGGACACTGAAGCTTTCTTT.

This clone showed up just once. The chain carries TRBV3-1 (or the pseudogene TRBV3-2) and TRBJ1-2, with 7 bases aligning to TRBD1. Trimming removed 4 bases from V and 3 bases from J; junction bases left unmatched: 8. CDR1 and CDR2 from the germline V gene are LGHDT and YNNKEL (reference sequence). There are 15 residues in the CDR3. The CDR3 loop reads CASSRGHGTDYGYTF. The CDR3 bases are TGTGCCAGCAGCCGAGGCCACGGGACAGACTATGGCTACACCTTC.

This chain joins TRBV30 and TRBJ2-5; 11 bases line up with TRBD2. This CDR3 contains 18 residues. Trimming at V came to 5 bases and at J to 1 base, leaving 15 bases not matched to a gene. The germline V gene has CDR1 GTSNPN and CDR2 SVGIG (reference sequence). The CDR3 is CAWRGGASGGPPQETQYF. CDR3 sequence (DNA): TGTGCCTGGCGGGGGGGGGCTAGCGGGGGGCCCCCCCAAGAGACCCAGTACTTC.

This clone was counted once. The J gene is TRBJ2-7, the V gene TRBV6-5, with D possibly being TRBD1 (5 bases). Trimming pared 7 bases from V and 9 bases from J, leaving 19 bases between. Germline V gene lookup returns CDR1 MNHEY and CDR2 SVGAGI. This CDR3 comprises 13 residues. CDR3 DNA sequence: TGTGCCAGCAAACTATCAGGAGCCCAGGGGCAGTACTTC. Its protein is CASKLSGAQGQYF.

The DNA for the CDR3 is TGTGCCAGCAGCTTATCGTGGAGCCCACAAGAGACCCAGTACTTC. Translation gives CASSLSWSPQETQYF. J is TRBJ2-5 and V is TRBV7-2; D ambiguous. The germline CDR1 and CDR2 sequences are SGHTA and FQGNSA. Deletions cut 2 bases from V and 2 bases from J, with 12 bases between. This CDR3 region has 15 residues.